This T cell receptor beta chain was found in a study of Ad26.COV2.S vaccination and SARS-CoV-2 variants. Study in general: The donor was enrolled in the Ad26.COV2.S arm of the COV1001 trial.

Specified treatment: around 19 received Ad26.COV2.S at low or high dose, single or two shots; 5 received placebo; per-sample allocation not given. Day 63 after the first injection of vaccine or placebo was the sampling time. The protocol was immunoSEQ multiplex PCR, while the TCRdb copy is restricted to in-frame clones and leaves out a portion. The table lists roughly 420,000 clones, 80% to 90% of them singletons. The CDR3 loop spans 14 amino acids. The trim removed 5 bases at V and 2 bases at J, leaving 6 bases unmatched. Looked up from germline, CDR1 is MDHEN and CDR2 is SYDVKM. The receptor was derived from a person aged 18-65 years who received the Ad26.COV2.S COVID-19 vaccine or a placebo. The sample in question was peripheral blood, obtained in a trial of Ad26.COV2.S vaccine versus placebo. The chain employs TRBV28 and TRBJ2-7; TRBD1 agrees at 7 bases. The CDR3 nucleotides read TGTGCCAGCAGTGGAATGGGACAGCCCTACGAGCAGTACTTC. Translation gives CASSGMGQPYEQYF.